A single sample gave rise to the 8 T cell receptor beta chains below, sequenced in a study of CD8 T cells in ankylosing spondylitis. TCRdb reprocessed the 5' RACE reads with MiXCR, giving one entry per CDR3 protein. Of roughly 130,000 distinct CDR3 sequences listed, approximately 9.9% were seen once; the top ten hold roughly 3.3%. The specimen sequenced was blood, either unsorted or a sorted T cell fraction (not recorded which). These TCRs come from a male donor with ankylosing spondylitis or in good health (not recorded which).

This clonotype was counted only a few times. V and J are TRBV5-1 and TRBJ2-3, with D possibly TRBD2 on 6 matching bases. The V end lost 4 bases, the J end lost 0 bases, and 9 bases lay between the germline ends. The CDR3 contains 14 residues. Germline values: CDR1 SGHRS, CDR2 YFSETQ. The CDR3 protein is CASSGGTSTDTQYF. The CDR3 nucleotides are TGCGCCAGCAGCGGGGGGACGAGCACAGATACGCAGTATTTT.

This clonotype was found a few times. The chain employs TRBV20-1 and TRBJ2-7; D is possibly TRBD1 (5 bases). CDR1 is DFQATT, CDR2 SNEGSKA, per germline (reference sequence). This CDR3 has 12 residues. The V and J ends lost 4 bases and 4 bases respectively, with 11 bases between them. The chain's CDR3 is CSAKGLGYEQYF. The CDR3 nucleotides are TGCAGTGCTAAGGGGCTGGGGTACGAGCAGTACTTC.

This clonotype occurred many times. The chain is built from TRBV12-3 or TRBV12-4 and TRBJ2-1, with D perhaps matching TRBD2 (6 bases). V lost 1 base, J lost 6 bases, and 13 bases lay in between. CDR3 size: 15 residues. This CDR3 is CASSLEALAINEQFF. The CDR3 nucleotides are TGTGCCAGCAGTTTAGAGGCCCTAGCGATCAATGAGCAGTTCTTC.

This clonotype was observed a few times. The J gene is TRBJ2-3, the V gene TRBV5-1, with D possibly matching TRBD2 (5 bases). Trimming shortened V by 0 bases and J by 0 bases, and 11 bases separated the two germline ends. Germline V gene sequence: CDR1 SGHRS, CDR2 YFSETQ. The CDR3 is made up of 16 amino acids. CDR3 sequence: CASSLALAASTDTQYF. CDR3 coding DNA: TGCGCCAGCAGCTTGGCCCTAGCAGCTAGCACAGATACGCAGTATTTT.

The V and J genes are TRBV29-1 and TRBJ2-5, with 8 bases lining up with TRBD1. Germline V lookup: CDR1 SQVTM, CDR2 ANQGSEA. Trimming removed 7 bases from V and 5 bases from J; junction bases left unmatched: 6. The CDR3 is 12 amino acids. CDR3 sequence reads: CSAETGGETQYF. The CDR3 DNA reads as TGCAGCGCCGAAACAGGGGGGGAGACCCAGTACTTC.

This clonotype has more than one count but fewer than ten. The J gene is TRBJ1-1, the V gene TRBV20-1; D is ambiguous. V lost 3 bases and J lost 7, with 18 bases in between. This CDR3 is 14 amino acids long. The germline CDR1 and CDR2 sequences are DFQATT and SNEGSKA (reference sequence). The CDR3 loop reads CSARVAGWSNEAFF. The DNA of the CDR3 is TGCAGTGCTAGGGTTGCTGGTTGGTCAAATGAAGCTTTCTTT.

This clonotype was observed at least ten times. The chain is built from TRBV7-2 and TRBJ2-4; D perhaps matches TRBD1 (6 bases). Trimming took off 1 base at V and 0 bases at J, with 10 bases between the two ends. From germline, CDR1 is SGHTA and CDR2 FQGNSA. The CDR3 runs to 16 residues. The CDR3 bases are TGTGCCAGCAGCTTAGAGACAGGTCGAGCCAAAAACATTCAGTACTTC. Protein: CASSLETGRAKNIQYF. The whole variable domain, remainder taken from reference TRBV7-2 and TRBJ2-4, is GAGVSQSPSNKVTEKGKDVELRCDPISGHTALYWYRQSLGQGLEFLIYFQGNSAPDKSGLPSDRFSAERTGGSVSTLTIQRTQQEDSAVYLCASSLETGRAKNIQYFGAGTRLSVL.

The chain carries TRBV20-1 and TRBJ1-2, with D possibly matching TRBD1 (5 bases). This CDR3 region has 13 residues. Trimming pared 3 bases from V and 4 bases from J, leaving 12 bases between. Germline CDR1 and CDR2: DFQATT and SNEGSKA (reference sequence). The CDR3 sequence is CSASKRGGYGYTF. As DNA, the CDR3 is TGCAGTGCTAGTAAGCGGGGCGGCTATGGCTACACCTTC.